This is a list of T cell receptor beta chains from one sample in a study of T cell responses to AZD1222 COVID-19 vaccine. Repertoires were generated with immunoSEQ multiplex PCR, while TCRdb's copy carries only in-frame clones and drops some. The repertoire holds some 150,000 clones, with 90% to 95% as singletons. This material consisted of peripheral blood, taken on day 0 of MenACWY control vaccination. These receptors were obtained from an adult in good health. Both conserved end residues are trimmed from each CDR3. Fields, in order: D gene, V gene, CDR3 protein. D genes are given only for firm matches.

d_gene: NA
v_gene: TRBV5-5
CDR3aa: ASSLAGVTNTEAF

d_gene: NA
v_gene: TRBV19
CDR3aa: ASSRGDISTEAF

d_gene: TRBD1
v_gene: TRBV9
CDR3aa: ASSPRQGSSYEQY

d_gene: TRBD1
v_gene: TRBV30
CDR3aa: AWTKLNRGRISAF

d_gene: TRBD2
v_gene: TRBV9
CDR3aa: ASSAGPGGPVNNEQF

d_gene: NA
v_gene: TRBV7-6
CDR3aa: ASSFYEQY

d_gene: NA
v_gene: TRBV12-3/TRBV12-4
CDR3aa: ASSITDTQY

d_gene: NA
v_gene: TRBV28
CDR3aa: ASRPGLAVNEQF

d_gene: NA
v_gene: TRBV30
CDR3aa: AWSVRADRETQY

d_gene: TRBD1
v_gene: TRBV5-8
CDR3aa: ASSRQGVQPQH

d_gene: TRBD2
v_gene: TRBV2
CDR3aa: ASNGLGGADTQY

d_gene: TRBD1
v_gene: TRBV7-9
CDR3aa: ASSLASTGGLGYT

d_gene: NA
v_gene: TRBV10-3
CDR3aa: ASRDPGVSSGNTIY